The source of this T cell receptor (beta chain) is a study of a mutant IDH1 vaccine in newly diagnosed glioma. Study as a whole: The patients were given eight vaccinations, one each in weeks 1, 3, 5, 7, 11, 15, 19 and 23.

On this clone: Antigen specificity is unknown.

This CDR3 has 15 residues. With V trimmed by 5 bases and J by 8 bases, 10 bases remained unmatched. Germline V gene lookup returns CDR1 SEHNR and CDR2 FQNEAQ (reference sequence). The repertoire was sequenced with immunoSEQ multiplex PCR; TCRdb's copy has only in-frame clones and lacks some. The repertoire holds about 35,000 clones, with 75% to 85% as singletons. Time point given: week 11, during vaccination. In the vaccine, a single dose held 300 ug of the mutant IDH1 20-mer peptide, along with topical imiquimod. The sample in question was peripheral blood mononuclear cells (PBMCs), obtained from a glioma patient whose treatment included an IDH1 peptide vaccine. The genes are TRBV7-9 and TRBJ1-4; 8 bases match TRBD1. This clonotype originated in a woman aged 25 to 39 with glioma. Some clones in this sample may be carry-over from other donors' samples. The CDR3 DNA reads TGTGCCAGCAGCGCCGCCGACAGGGGAGAGGAAAAACTGTTTTTT. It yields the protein CASSAADRGEEKLFF. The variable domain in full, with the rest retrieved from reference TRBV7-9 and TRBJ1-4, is DTGVSQNPRHKITKRGQNVTFRCDPISEHNRLYWYRQTLGQGPEFLTYFQNEAQLEKSRLLSDRFSAERPKGSFSTLEIQRTEQGDSAMYLCASSAADRGEEKLFFGSGTQLSVL.